What follows are 14 T cell receptor beta chains derived from one specimen sequenced in a study of Tregs in tolerant kidney transplant recipients. Method: immunoSEQ multiplex PCR; TCRdb's copy keeps in-frame clones and lacks some. The repertoire holds 75,000 to 95,000 clones, with about 92% as singletons. Material for sequencing was CD8+ T cells from blood. These receptors were taken from a human donor in good health.

This sequence joins TRBV7-9 and TRBJ2-1; a possible D gene is TRBD2 (6 bases). The length of the CDR3 is 16 residues. V was trimmed by 5 bases and J by 4 bases, leaving 18 bases between them. CDR1 and CDR2 (germline): SEHNR, FQNEAQ (reference sequence). Here the CDR3 reads CASSDTGSRAYNEQFF. The DNA of the CDR3 is TGTGCCAGCAGCGACACCGGGAGCAGGGCTTACAATGAGCAGTTCTTC.

V gene TRBV6-1 combines with J gene TRBJ2-1; 7 nucleotides match TRBD2. V lost 3 bases, J lost 9 bases, and 5 bases stayed unmatched. In germline, CDR1 is MNHNS, CDR2 SASEGT. This CDR3 has 13 residues. CDR3 sequence (DNA): TGTGCCAGCAGTGATGGACTAGACCGTGAGCAGTTCTTC. It yields the protein CASSDGLDREQFF.

The chain uses TRBV30 and TRBJ1-4, with D perhaps matching TRBD1 (5 bases). Trimming shortened V by 3 bases and J by 5 bases, and 16 bases separated the two germline ends. The germline gives CDR1 GTSNPN, CDR2 SVGIG (reference sequence). The CDR3 length is 15 residues. The CDR3, as DNA: TGTGCCTGGAGGGCGGGGCCAGGGTTAAATGAAAAACTGTTTTTT. It is translated as CAWRAGPGLNEKLFF.

For this clone: The junction does not match germline at one end; this may be a read error. V and J are TRBV5-1 and TRBJ2-3; D gene unclear. There are 16 residues in the CDR3. Germline V gives CDR1 SGHRS, CDR2 YFSETQ. CDR3 coding DNA: TGCGCCAGCAGCTTGGCCCTGGCAGGCCCCACAGATCCGCAGTATTTT. Translated: CASSLALAGPTDPQYF.

This chain joins TRBV4-1 and TRBJ1-5; D uncertain. This CDR3 has 15 residues. Germline V gene lookup returns CDR1 MGHRA and CDR2 YSYEKL. Deletions cut 4 bases from V and 0 bases from J, with 10 bases between. In nucleotides, the CDR3 is TGCGCCAGCAGCCTCCTACACAATAGCAATCAGCCCCAGCATTTT. Translation gives CASSLLHNSNQPQHF.

Here the CDR3 reads CSAPRSYEQYF. The CDR3 nucleotides are TGCAGTGCTCCGCGCTCCTACGAGCAGTACTTC. This sequence joins TRBV20-1 and TRBJ2-5; D ambiguous. The DNA end favors TRBJ2-7, so the J call may be wrong. Germline V lookup: CDR1 DFQATT, CDR2 SNEGSKA (reference sequence). The CDR3 has 11 residues.

The chain couples TRBV5-4 to TRBJ2-1; D gene unclear. From germline, CDR1 is SGHNT and CDR2 YYREEE (reference sequence). The V end lost 4 bases, the J end lost 3 bases, and 8 bases lay between the germline ends. The CDR3 loop spans 13 amino acids. This chain's CDR3 is CASSLGLYNEQFF. The CDR3 coding sequence is TGTGCCAGCAGCCTCGGGCTCTACAATGAGCAGTTCTTC.

This clone was seen just once. V usage is TRBV13 and J usage is TRBJ1-1; D unresolved. The CDR3 totals 12 residues. The germline gives CDR1 PRHDT, CDR2 FYEKMQ (reference sequence). Trimming cost V 5 bases and J 0 bases, with 4 bases left between them. CDR3: CASSRMNTEAFF. The CDR3, as DNA: TGTGCCAGCAGCCGTATGAACACTGAAGCTTTCTTT. Filled out from reference TRBV13 and TRBJ1-1, the complete variable domain reads AAGVIQSPRHLIKEKRETATLKCYPIPRHDTVYWYQQGPGQDPQFLISFYEKMQSDKGSIPDRFSAQQFSDYHSELNMSSLELGDSALYFCASSRMNTEAFFGQGTRLTVV.

The J gene is TRBJ2-7, the V gene TRBV6-5; no firm D call. The CDR3 length is 14 residues. The germline gives CDR1 MNHEY, CDR2 SVGAGI. The ends were cut back, 0 bases at V and 5 bases at J, with 11 bases in the middle. The DNA for the CDR3 is TGTGCCAGCAGTTACTCGACCGCAAGGGACGAGCAGTACTTC. Translating it yields CASSYSTARDEQYF.

V gene TRBV9 combines with J gene TRBJ2-3, with 9 bases fitting TRBD2. This CDR3 region has 17 residues. Germline trimming cut 4 bases from V and 3 bases from J; bases unmatched to any gene: 12. From germline, CDR1 is SGDLS and CDR2 YYNGEE. In DNA, the CDR3 is TGTGCCAGCAGCCTTCGGAGGCGGGAGGGCCGAACAGATACGCAGTATTTT. Protein product: CASSLRRREGRTDTQYF. The variable domain in full, with the rest retrieved from reference TRBV9 and TRBJ2-3, is DSGVTQTPKHLITATGQRVTLRCSPRSGDLSVYWYQQSLDQGLQFLIQYYNGEERAKGNILERFSAQQFPDLHSELNLSSLELGDSALYFCASSLRRREGRTDTQYFGPGTRLTVL.

This chain links TRBV11-2 with TRBJ2-2; D perhaps matches TRBD2 (5 bases). Germline V gives CDR1 SGHAT, CDR2 FQNNGV. This CDR3 has 15 residues. The ends were cut back, 5 bases at V and 6 bases at J, with 16 bases in the middle. As DNA, the CDR3 is TGTGCCAGCAGCCCACACTGGACTGTGGCCGGGGAGCTGTTTTTT. It translates to CASSPHWTVAGELFF.

The chain links TRBV6-6 to TRBJ1-6; 7 positions match TRBD1. The germline gives CDR1 MNHNY, CDR2 SVGAGI (reference sequence). The V gene end was trimmed by 5 bases and the J gene end by 4 bases; junction bases not matched to a gene: 8. The CDR3 sequence is 16 residues long. CDR3 loop: CASSPEGQRYNSPLHF. As DNA, the CDR3 is TGTGCCAGCAGTCCCGAGGGACAGAGATATAATTCACCCCTCCACTTT.

DNA for the CDR3: TGTGCCAGTTTTGGGGACGCTTTCTATGGCTACACCTTC. Its protein is CASFGDAFYGYTF. V gene TRBV19 combines with J gene TRBJ1-2; weak D call: TRBD1 (5 bases). Germline CDR1 LNHDA, CDR2 SQIVND (reference sequence). The CDR3 has 13 amino acids. Trimming removed 8 bases at V and 4 bases at J, with 14 bases between.

The chain has TRBV2 and TRBJ2-7; D call uncertain. The CDR3 has 11 amino acids. V lost 4 bases, J lost 7 bases, and 8 bases lay in between. Per the germline V gene, CDR1 is SNHLY and CDR2 is FYNNEI. The CDR3 loop is CASSGRLEQYF. CDR3 in DNA: TGTGCCAGCAGTGGCAGGTTAGAGCAGTACTTC.